The TCR beta chain described here comes from a study of T cell responses to AZD1222 COVID-19 vaccine. This clone was observed a single time. Its antigen is unknown. Study-level results: Donors were chiefly white British, with a greater number of females, and clonal diversity was perhaps underestimated. Following two doses of AZD1222, Spike-specific TCR breadth and depth rose.

Profiled with immunoSEQ multiplex PCR; TCRdb holds only in-frame clones, not every one. The data show around 130,000 clones, around 88% seen once. The starting material was peripheral blood, obtained on day 0 of AZD1222 vaccination. This sequence originates from an adult in good health.

This CDR3 reads CASSLTNGGPGKLFF. CDR3 in DNA: TGTGCCAGCAGTTTAACGAACGGGGGACCGGGGAAACTGTTTTTT. V and J are TRBV27 and TRBJ1-4; possibly TRBD1 for D (5 bases). V was pared by 2 bases and J by 11 bases, with 18 bases between. Germline values: CDR1 MNHEY, CDR2 SMNVEV (reference sequence). The CDR3 runs 15 residues.